This TCR beta chain was recovered during a study of blood T cell repertoires in COVID-19. In the study overall: The United States, Italy and Spain were the sources of the acute and convalescent COVID-19 samples.

Original analysis: Estimates of nucleated cell counts were drawn from the amplification of reference gene primers. Assay: immunoSEQ multiplex PCR; the TCRdb copy retains only in-frame clones and omits some. V and J calls and clone size follow that table, whereas D and trimming were derived from the DNA. The table lists 150,000 to 200,000 clones, around four fifths of them singletons. Germline CDR1 and CDR2: SGHVS and FNYEAQ. Trimming at V came to 1 base and at J to 7 bases, leaving 2 bases not matched to a gene. The CDR3 is 15 amino acids. This clone was seen only once. V usage is TRBV7-6 and J usage is TRBJ1-6; 9 nucleotides agree with TRBD1. The receptor was isolated from a woman older than 75 with active or convalescent COVID-19. The sequencing sample was made of peripheral blood. CDR3 nucleotide sequence: TGTGCCAGCAGCTTAGGGGACAGGGTAAATTCACCCCTCCACTTT. Translating it yields CASSLGDRVNSPLHF. Looking up the rest from reference TRBV7-6 and TRBJ1-6 gives the full variable domain: GAGVSQSPRYKVTKRGQDVALRCDPISGHVSLYWYRQALGQGPEFLTYFNYEAQQDKSGLPNDRFSAERPEGSISTLTIQRTEQRDSAMYRCASSLGDRVNSPLHFGNGTRLTVT.